The 30 T cell receptor beta chains given below trace back to one sample, sequenced in a study of T cells in localized non-small cell lung cancer. Method: immunoSEQ multiplex PCR; TCRdb's copy keeps in-frame clones and lacks some. Of roughly 17,000 clones listed, around 89% are singletons. Source: peripheral blood, taken before any cancer treatment. These receptors came from a male donor older than 55 with stage II squamous cell lung carcinoma.

The rearrangement links TRBV27 to TRBJ2-6; no reliable D call. Germline loops: CDR1 MNHEY, CDR2 SMNVEV (reference sequence). Trimming left V 7 bases short and J 0 bases short, with 13 bases between. The CDR3 totals 16 residues. The CDR3 protein is CASKIWASSGANVLTF. CDR3 in DNA: TGTGCCAGCAAGATCTGGGCGAGCTCTGGGGCCAACGTCCTGACTTTC.

The chain joins TRBV7-2 to TRBJ1-1; unclear D gene. V was trimmed by 2 bases and J by 2 bases, leaving 9 bases between them. This CDR3 comprises 14 residues. Germline values: CDR1 SGHTA, CDR2 FQGNSA. As DNA, the CDR3 is TGTGCCAGCAGCTTAACTCTCAGCAACACTGAAGCTTTCTTT. Translating it yields CASSLTLSNTEAFF.

The CDR3 reads CASTTTGVNQPQHF. Here the CDR3 DNA reads TGTGCCAGCACCACGACAGGGGTCAATCAGCCCCAGCATTTT. The chain is built from TRBV2 and TRBJ1-5, with TRBD1 matching over 8 bases. The CDR3 spans 14 residues. V dropped 7 bases and J dropped 3; count of bases not matched to a gene: 5. Germline CDR1 is SNHLY and CDR2 is FYNNEI. The variable domain in full, with the rest retrieved from reference TRBV2 and TRBJ1-5, is EPEVTQTPSHQVTQMGQEVILRCVPISNHLYFYWYRQILGQKVEFLVSFYNNEISEKSEIFDDQFSVERPDGSNFTLKIRSTKLEDSAMYFCASTTTGVNQPQHFGDGTRLSIL.

This clone was observed a handful of times. The rearrangement links TRBV9 to TRBJ2-1; D unclear. Germline values: CDR1 SGDLS, CDR2 YYNGEE. The CDR3 runs to 15 residues. The germline V and J ends were trimmed by 0 bases and 5 bases, with 12 bases remaining between them. CDR3 amino acids: CASSVAPRANNEQFF. CDR3 nucleotides: TGTGCCAGCAGCGTAGCACCTCGGGCGAACAATGAGCAGTTCTTC.

The chain has TRBV4-1 and TRBJ2-5; D tentatively fits TRBD1 or TRBD2 (6 bases each). CDR3 length: 15 residues. V lost 0 bases, J lost 5 bases, and 13 bases lay in between. The germline gives CDR1 MGHRA, CDR2 YSYEKL. The CDR3 loop is CASSQEGGGDETQYF. CDR3 coding DNA: TGCGCCAGCAGCCAAGAAGGGGGAGGTGATGAGACCCAGTACTTC.

V is TRBV27 and J is TRBJ1-2; D may be TRBD1 (6 bases). The V end lost 2 bases, the J end lost 5 bases, and 9 bases lay between the germline ends. Germline CDR1 MNHEY, CDR2 SMNVEV (reference sequence). This CDR3 is built from 13 residues. The CDR3, as DNA: TGTGCCAGCAGTTTAGGGCAGGGGTATGGCTACACCTTC. It codes for CASSLGQGYGYTF.

The V and J genes are TRBV5-1 and TRBJ2-5, with D unresolved. Trimming stripped 0 bases from V and 2 bases from J, with 11 bases between. The CDR3 is made up of 15 amino acids. In germline, CDR1 is SGHRS, CDR2 YFSETQ. The CDR3: CASSLGVGPQETQYF. DNA for the CDR3: TGCGCCAGCAGCTTGGGGGTTGGGCCGCAAGAGACCCAGTACTTC.

This sequence joins TRBV27 and TRBJ2-7, with 10 bases that match TRBD2. V was pared by 5 bases and J by 5 bases, with 9 bases of the junction left unmatched. The CDR3 has 15 amino acids. From germline, CDR1 is MNHEY and CDR2 SMNVEV (reference sequence). The CDR3 here is CASSTFSGRSHEQYF. The CDR3 nucleotides are TGTGCCAGCAGTACTTTTAGCGGGAGGAGCCACGAGCAGTACTTC.

The V and J genes are TRBV15 and TRBJ2-7; D is unclear. This CDR3 is built from 13 residues. V gave up 2 bases and J gave up 3 bases, with 8 bases separating them. The V gene's germline CDR1 is LNHNV and CDR2 YYDKDF (reference sequence). CDR3 in amino acids: CATSRFGVYEQYF. The CDR3 DNA reads TGTGCCACCAGCAGATTTGGGGTCTACGAGCAGTACTTC.

The V and J genes are TRBV18 and TRBJ2-1; 12 bases line up with TRBD2. The trim removed 4 bases at V and 5 bases at J, leaving 3 bases unmatched. This CDR3 contains 15 residues. CDR1 and CDR2 (germline): KGHSH, LQKENI. CDR3 in amino acids: CASSRLAGGDNEQFF. CDR3 DNA: TGTGCCAGCTCACGGCTAGCGGGAGGGGACAATGAGCAGTTCTTC.

This chain connects TRBV6-1 to TRBJ1-3; no clear D. The germline gives CDR1 MNHNS, CDR2 SASEGT. This CDR3 contains 13 residues. The V and J ends lost 7 bases and 4 bases respectively, with 11 bases between them. The CDR3 here is CASTLGRGNTIYF. CDR3 sequence (DNA): TGTGCCAGCACCCTCGGGAGGGGAAACACCATATATTTT.

The rearrangement joins TRBV5-1 to TRBJ2-2, with 8 bases that match TRBD1. From germline, CDR1 is SGHRS and CDR2 YFSETQ. V shed 6 bases, J shed 1 base, and the junction held 5 bases outside the gene matches. This CDR3 spans 15 amino acids. The CDR3: CASNPGTGNTGELFF. In DNA form, the CDR3 reads TGCGCCAGCAACCCCGGGACAGGGAACACCGGGGAGCTGTTTTTT.

The rearrangement uses TRBV18 and TRBJ2-7; 10 bases agree with TRBD1. After removal of 2 bases from V and 3 bases from J, the junction contained 4 bases not matched to a gene. The CDR3 spans 15 residues. The germline CDR1 and CDR2 sequences are KGHSH and LQKENI. As DNA, the CDR3 is TGTGCCAGCTCACCAGTGACAGGGGGCCACTACGAGCAGTACTTC. Its protein is CASSPVTGGHYEQYF.

V usage is TRBV28 and J usage is TRBJ1-4, with TRBD1 as a possible D gene (6 bases). CDR1 is MDHEN and CDR2 is SYDVKM in the germline V gene. The ends were cut back, 3 bases at V and 1 base at J, with 9 bases in the middle. The CDR3 is 15 amino acids. CDR3 region: CASSLGDKTNEKLFF. As DNA, the CDR3 is TGTGCCAGCAGTTTGGGGGACAAAACTAATGAAAAACTGTTTTTT.

This chain connects TRBV7-2 to TRBJ1-1; no clear D gene. The germline V gene has CDR1 SGHTA and CDR2 FQGNSA. V was pared by 2 bases and J by 1 base, with 8 bases between. CDR3 length: 14 amino acids. CDR3 bases: TGTGCCAGCAGCTTATGGGATGGGAACACTGAAGCTTTCTTT. This translates into CASSLWDGNTEAFF.

The rearrangement links TRBV10-3 to TRBJ2-1; 9 bases align to TRBD1. The CDR3 is made up of 16 amino acids. V lost 8 bases to trimming and J lost 4 bases; unmatched junction nucleotides: 12. Looked up from germline, CDR1 is ENHRY and CDR2 is SYGVKD. DNA for the CDR3: TGTGCCATCGGCAAAAAACAGGGGGCTAGTTACAATGAGCAGTTCTTC. It is translated as CAIGKKQGASYNEQFF.

This rearrangement joins TRBV28 to TRBJ2-7, with D tentatively TRBD1 (6 bases). From germline, CDR1 is MDHEN and CDR2 SYDVKM. V lost 6 bases and J lost 3, with 18 bases in between. The CDR3 is 15 amino acids. As DNA, the CDR3 is TGTGCCAGCAGCTGGCTTTCGACAGGTATCTACGAGCAGTACTTC. The encoded protein is CASSWLSTGIYEQYF.

V usage is TRBV6-1 and J usage is TRBJ2-1; 9 bases line up with TRBD1. J lost 9 bases, V lost 0 bases, and 9 bases had no gene match. Per germline, CDR1 MNHNS and CDR2 SASEGT. CDR3 length: 16 residues. The CDR3 region is CASSEALRTGVIEQFF. CDR3 DNA sequence: TGTGCCAGCAGTGAAGCTCTCCGGACAGGGGTCATTGAGCAGTTCTTC.

The chain couples TRBV28 to TRBJ1-1, with D perhaps TRBD1 (6 bases). This CDR3 is 15 amino acids long. The V end was cut by 4 bases, the J end by 1 base, with 13 bases between. Germline V gives CDR1 MDHEN, CDR2 SYDVKM. CDR3 nucleotide sequence: TGTGCCAGCAGTTCCCCCAGGGGAAGGAACACTGAAGCTTTCTTT. Translation: CASSSPRGRNTEAFF.

Worth noting for this clone: Other DNA sequences in this sample translate to the same CDR3. The V and J genes are TRBV4-1 and TRBJ2-3, with D unclear. The CDR3 consists of 15 residues. The V and J ends lost 0 bases and 0 bases respectively, with 7 bases between them. Germline-derived CDR1 and CDR2 are MGHRA and YSYEKL. DNA for the CDR3: TGCGCCAGCAGCCAAGACGGTGCTAGCACAGATACGCAGTATTTT. It is translated as CASSQDGASTDTQYF.

The V gene is TRBV5-1, the J gene TRBJ2-7; D possibly uses TRBD1 or TRBD2 (5 bases each). CDR1 SGHRS and CDR2 YFSETQ come from the germline V gene. CDR3 length equals 15 residues. V was trimmed by 0 bases and J by 2 bases, leaving 12 bases between them. CDR3 sequence reads: CASSLGGAATYEQYF. CDR3 bases: TGCGCCAGCAGCTTGGGAGGGGCAGCTACCTACGAGCAGTACTTC.

The V call is TRBV7-2, the J call TRBJ2-1; D is unresolved. The CDR3 loop spans 13 amino acids. V lost 2 bases, J lost 5 bases, and 7 bases lay in between. Per the germline V gene, CDR1 is SGHTA and CDR2 is FQGNSA. In DNA, the CDR3 is TGTGCCAGCAGCTTACGACACAACAATGAGCAGTTCTTC. Its protein is CASSLRHNNEQFF. Using reference TRBV7-2 and TRBJ2-1 for the parts outside the CDR3, the full variable domain is GAGVSQSPSNKVTEKGKDVELRCDPISGHTALYWYRQSLGQGLEFLIYFQGNSAPDKSGLPSDRFSAERTGGSVSTLTIQRTQQEDSAVYLCASSLRHNNEQFFGPGTRLTVL.

This clone appeared a single time. The genes are TRBV11-2 and TRBJ2-5, with TRBD2 matching 8 bases. V was clipped by 3 bases and J by 4 bases; unmatched bases: 7. The CDR3 is made up of 15 amino acids. The germline gives CDR1 SGHAT, CDR2 FQNNGV. The CDR3 loop reads CASSFRLAGGETQYF. The DNA of the CDR3 is TGTGCCAGCAGCTTTCGTCTCGCGGGAGGAGAGACCCAGTACTTC.

The V and J genes are TRBV7-9 and TRBJ1-1, with D possibly being TRBD1 (6 bases). With 5 bases removed from V and 0 bases from J, the gap between germline ends came to 22 bases. The CDR3 runs 18 residues. Germline CDR1 is SEHNR and CDR2 is FQNEAQ (reference sequence). Written as DNA, the CDR3 is TGTGCCAGCAGCGCAAGGGGGGCAGGCAGCTCTATGAACACTGAAGCTTTCTTT. It translates to CASSARGAGSSMNTEAFF.

The chain couples TRBV6-1 to TRBJ1-1, with 8 nucleotides matching TRBD1. The V and J ends lost 4 bases and 6 bases, in that order; junction bases with no gene match: 13. Germline loops: CDR1 MNHNS, CDR2 SASEGT. This CDR3 is 16 amino acids long. CDR3 bases: TGTGCCAGCAGTGGGCGACGGACAGGGACGATGGCTGAAGCTTTCTTT. It specifies CASSGRRTGTMAEAFF.

The DNA for the CDR3 is TGTGCCAGCAGCGGTAGCGGGAGGGCCCATGAGCAGTTCTTC. Translated: CASSGSGRAHEQFF. J is TRBJ2-1 and V is TRBV9; 11 bases align to TRBD2. The CDR3 totals 14 residues. The germline gives CDR1 SGDLS, CDR2 YYNGEE. V lost 3 bases and J lost 8; bases outside the gene matches: 4.

This rearrangement joins TRBV7-9 to TRBJ2-6; D assignment may be TRBD1 or TRBD2 (5 bases each). The CDR3 covers 14 residues. Germline-derived CDR1 and CDR2 are SEHNR and FQNEAQ (reference sequence). V dropped 5 bases and J dropped 5 bases, with 10 bases sitting between them. The CDR3 sequence: CASSHGARANVLTF. The DNA of the CDR3 is TGTGCCAGCAGCCACGGGGCGCGGGCCAACGTCCTGACTTTC.

The V gene is TRBV28, the J gene TRBJ2-7, with 14 bases lining up with TRBD2. V lost 9 bases to trimming and J lost 3 bases; unmatched junction nucleotides: 10. Germline CDR1 reads MDHEN; CDR2 reads SYDVKM. CDR3 length: 16 residues. The CDR3 sequence: CASGLAGGLGFYEQYF. The CDR3 nucleotides read TGTGCCAGTGGACTAGCGGGAGGTCTGGGGTTCTACGAGCAGTACTTC.

The chain is built from TRBV7-9 and TRBJ1-4; no clear D. Germline V gives CDR1 SEHNR, CDR2 FQNEAQ (reference sequence). Trimming shortened V by 2 bases and J by 6 bases, and 13 bases separated the two germline ends. The CDR3 is 15 residues long. In nucleotides, the CDR3 is TGTGCCAGCAGCTTAACTTTTGGCAGCTATGAAAAACTGTTTTTT. This gives the protein CASSLTFGSYEKLFF.

The chain carries TRBV5-6 and TRBJ2-3; no definite D call. Per the germline V gene, CDR1 is SGHDT and CDR2 is YYEEEE. V was trimmed by 0 bases and J by 6 bases, leaving 5 bases between them. CDR3 length: 12 amino acids. In DNA, the CDR3 is TGTGCCAGCAGCTTGGGATGGGATACGCAGTATTTT. It encodes CASSLGWDTQYF. The full variable domain, in which reference TRBV5-6 and TRBJ2-3 provide the parts outside the CDR3, is DAGVTQSPTHLIKTRGQQVTLRCSPKSGHDTVSWYQQALGQGPQFIFQYYEEEERQRGNFPDRFSGHQFPNYSSELNVNALLLGDSALYLCASSLGWDTQYFGPGTRLTVL.